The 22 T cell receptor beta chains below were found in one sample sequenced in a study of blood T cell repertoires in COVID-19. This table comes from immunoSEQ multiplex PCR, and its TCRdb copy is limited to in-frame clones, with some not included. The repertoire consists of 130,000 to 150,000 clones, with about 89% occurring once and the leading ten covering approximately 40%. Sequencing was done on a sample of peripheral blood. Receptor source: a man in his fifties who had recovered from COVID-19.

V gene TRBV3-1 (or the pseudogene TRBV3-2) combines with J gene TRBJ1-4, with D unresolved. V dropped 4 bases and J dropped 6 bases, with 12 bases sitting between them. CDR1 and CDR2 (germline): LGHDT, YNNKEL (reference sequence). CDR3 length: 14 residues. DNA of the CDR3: TGTGCCAGCAGCCTTAGAGGGAATGATGAAAAACTGTTTTTT. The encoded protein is CASSLRGNDEKLFF.

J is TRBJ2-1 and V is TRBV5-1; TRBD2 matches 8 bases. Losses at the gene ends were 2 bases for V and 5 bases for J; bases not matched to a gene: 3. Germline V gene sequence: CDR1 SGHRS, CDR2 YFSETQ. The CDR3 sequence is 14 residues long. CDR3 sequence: CASSFLAGHNEQFF. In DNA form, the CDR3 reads TGCGCCAGCAGCTTCTTAGCGGGGCACAATGAGCAGTTCTTC.

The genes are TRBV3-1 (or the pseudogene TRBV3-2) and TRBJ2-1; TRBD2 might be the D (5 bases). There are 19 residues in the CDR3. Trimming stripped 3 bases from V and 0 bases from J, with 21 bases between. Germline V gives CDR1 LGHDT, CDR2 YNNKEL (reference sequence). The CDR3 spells CASSHPRTSSESSYNEQFF. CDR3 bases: TGTGCCAGCAGCCACCCGAGGACTTCCTCCGAGAGCTCCTACAATGAGCAGTTCTTC.

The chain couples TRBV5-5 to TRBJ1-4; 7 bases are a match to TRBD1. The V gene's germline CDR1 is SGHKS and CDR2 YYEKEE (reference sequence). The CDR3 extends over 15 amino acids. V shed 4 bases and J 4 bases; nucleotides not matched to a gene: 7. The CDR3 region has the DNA TGTGCCAGCAGCCTATCACAGGGGAATAATGAAAAACTGTTTTTT. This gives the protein CASSLSQGNNEKLFF.

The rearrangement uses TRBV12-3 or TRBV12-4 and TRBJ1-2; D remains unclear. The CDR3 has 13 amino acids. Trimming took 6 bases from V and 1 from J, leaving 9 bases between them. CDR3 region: CASRPEDNYGYTF. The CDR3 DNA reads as TGTGCCAGCAGGCCAGAAGATAACTATGGCTACACCTTC.

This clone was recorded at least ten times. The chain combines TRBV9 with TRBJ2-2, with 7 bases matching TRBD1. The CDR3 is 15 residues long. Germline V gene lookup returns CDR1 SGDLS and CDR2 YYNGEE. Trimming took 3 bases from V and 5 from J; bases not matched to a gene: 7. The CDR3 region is CASSATTGLTGELFF. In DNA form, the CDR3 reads TGTGCCAGCAGCGCCACGACAGGGTTGACCGGGGAGCTGTTTTTT.

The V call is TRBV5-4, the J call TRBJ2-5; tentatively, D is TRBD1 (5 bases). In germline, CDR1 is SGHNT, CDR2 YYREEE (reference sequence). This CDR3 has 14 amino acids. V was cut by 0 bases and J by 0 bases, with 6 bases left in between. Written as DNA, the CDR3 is TGTGCCAGCAGCTTGGACAGGTACCAAGAGACCCAGTACTTC. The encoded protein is CASSLDRYQETQYF.

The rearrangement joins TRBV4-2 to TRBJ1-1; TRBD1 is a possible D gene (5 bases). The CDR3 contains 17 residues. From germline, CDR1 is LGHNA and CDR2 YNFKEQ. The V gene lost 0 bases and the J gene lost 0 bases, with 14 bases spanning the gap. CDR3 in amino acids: CASSQESLGRMNTEAFF. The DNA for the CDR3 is TGTGCCAGCAGCCAAGAAAGTCTGGGGCGAATGAACACTGAAGCTTTCTTT.

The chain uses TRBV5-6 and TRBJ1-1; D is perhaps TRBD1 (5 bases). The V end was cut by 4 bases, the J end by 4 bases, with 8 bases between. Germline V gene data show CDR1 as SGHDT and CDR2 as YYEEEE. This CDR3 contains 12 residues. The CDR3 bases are TGTGCCAGCAGCCCGGGGGGCACTGAAGCTTTCTTT. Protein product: CASSPGGTEAFF. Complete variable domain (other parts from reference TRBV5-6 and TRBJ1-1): DAGVTQSPTHLIKTRGQQVTLRCSPKSGHDTVSWYQQALGQGPQFIFQYYEEEERQRGNFPDRFSGHQFPNYSSELNVNALLLGDSALYLCASSPGGTEAFFGQGTRLTVV.

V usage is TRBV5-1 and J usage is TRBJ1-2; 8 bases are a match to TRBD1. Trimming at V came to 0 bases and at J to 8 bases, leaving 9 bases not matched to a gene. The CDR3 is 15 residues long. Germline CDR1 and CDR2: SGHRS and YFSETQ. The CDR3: CASSLEGRGREGYTF. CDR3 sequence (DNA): TGCGCCAGCAGCTTGGAAGGCAGGGGGCGCGAGGGCTACACCTTC.

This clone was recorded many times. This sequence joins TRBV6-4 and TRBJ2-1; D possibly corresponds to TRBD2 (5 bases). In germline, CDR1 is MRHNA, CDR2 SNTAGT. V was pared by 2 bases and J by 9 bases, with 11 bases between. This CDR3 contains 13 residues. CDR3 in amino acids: CASSDTSESEQFF. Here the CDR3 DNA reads TGTGCCAGCAGTGACACTAGTGAAAGTGAGCAGTTCTTC.

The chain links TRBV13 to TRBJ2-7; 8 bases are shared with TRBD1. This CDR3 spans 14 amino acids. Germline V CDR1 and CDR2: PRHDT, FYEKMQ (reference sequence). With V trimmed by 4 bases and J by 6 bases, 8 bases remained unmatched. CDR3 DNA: TGTGCCAGCAGCTCCAGGACAGGGTTTGGCGAGCAGTACTTC. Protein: CASSSRTGFGEQYF.

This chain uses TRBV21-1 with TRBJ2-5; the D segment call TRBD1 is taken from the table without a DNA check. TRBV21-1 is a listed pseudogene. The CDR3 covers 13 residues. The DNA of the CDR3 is TGTGCCAGCAGCGGGACACGGCGCGGGACCCAGTACTTC. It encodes CASSGTRRGTQYF.

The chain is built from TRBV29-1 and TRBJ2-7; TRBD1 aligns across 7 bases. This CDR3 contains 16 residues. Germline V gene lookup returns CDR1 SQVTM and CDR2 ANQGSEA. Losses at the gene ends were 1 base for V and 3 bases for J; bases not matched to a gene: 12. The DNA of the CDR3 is TGCAGCGTTGAAGCCTCGGGCCGACAGGGTAGCTACGAGCAGTACTTC. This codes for CSVEASGRQGSYEQYF.

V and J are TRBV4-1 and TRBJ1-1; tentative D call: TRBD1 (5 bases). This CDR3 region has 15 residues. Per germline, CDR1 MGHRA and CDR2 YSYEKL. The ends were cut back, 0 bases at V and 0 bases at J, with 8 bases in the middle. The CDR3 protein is CASSQDSRVNTEAFF. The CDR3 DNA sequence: TGCGCCAGCAGCCAAGATTCCAGGGTGAACACTGAAGCTTTCTTT.

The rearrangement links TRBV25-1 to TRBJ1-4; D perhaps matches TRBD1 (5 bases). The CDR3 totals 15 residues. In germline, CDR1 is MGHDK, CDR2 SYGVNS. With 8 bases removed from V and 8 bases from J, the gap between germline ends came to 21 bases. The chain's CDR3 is CASSVNWGSEEKLFF. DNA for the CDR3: TGTGCCAGCTCAGTGAATTGGGGCTCTGAGGAAAAACTGTTTTTT.

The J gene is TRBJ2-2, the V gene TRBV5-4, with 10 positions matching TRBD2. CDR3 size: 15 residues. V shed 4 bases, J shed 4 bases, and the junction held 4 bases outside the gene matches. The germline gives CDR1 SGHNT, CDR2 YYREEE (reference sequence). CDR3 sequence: CASSLGLASTGELFF. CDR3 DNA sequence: TGTGCCAGCAGCCTGGGACTAGCGAGCACCGGGGAGCTGTTTTTT.

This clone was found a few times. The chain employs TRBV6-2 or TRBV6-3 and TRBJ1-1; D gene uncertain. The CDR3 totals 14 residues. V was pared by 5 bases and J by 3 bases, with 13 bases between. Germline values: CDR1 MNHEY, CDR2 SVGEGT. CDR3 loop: CASSREPEDTEAFF. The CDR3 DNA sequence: TGTGCCAGCAGTCGGGAACCGGAGGACACTGAAGCTTTCTTT.

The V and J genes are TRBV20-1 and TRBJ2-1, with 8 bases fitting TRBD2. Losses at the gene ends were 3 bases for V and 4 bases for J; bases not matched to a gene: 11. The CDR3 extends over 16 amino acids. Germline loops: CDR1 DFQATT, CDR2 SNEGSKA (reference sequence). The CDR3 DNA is TGCAGTGCTAGTCCAGGCGGGGGGCGGGCGTACAATGAGCAGTTCTTC. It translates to CSASPGGGRAYNEQFF.

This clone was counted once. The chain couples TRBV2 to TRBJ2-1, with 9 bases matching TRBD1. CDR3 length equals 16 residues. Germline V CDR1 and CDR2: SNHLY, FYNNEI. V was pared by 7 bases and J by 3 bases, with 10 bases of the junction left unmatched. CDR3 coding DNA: TGTGCCAGCATTAAGGGGCGGGACAGGGACTACAATGAGCAGTTCTTC. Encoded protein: CASIKGRDRDYNEQFF.

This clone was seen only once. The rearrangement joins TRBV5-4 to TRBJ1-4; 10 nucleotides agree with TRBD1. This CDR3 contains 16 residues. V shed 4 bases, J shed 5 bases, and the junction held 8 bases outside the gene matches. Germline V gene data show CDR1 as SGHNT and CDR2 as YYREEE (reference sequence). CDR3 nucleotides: TGTGCCAGCAGCCCTGAACTGGGACAGGGGAATGAAAAACTGTTTTTT. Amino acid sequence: CASSPELGQGNEKLFF.

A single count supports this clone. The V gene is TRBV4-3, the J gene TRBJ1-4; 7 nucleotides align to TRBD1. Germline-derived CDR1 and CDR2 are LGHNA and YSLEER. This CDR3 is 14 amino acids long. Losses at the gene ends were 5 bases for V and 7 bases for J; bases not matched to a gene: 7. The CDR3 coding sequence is TGCGCCAGCAGCAGGACAGGATTTGTTGAAAAACTGTTTTTT. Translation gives CASSRTGFVEKLFF.